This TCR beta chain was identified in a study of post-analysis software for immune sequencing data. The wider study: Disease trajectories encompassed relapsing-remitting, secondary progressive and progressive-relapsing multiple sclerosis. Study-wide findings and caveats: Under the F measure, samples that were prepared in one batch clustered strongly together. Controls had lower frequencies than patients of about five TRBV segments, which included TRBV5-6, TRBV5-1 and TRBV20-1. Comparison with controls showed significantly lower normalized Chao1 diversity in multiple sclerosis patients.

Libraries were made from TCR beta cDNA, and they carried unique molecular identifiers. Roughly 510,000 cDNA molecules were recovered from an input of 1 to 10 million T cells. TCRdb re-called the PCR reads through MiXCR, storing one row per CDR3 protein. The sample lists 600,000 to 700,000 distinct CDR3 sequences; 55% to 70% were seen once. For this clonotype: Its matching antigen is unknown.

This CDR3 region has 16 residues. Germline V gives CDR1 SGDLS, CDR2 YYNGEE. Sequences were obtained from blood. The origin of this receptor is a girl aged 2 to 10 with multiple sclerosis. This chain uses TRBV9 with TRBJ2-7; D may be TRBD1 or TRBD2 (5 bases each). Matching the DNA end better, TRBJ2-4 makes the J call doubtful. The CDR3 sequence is CASSAVPGSEGNIQYF. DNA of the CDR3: TGTGCCAGCAGCGCGGTACCGGGGTCCGAGGGGAACATTCAGTACTTC.